The subject of this entry is one TCR beta chain. Its antigen is unknown. Trimming shortened V by 0 bases and J by 5 bases, and 14 bases separated the two germline ends. CDR1 is SGHNT and CDR2 is YYREEE in the germline V gene (reference sequence). The CDR3 is 15 amino acids. This specimen comes from a study of CD4+ T cells in melanoma. Regarding the study as a whole: Diverse differentiation states were reported for melanoma neoantigen-specific CD4+ T cells. CD8+ T cell, macrophage and B cell function reportedly correlated with neoantigen-specific CD4+ T cells.

The protocol was immunoSEQ multiplex PCR, while the TCRdb copy is restricted to in-frame clones and leaves out a portion. Of fewer than 20,000 clones in the sample, around 82% were seen once. The clonotype originates from a human donor with melanoma. V is TRBV5-4 and J is TRBJ1-1; TRBD1 might be the D (5 bases). Sequencing was carried out using cells from a culture (not recorded whether cultured in vitro). The CDR3 here is CASSLGGGGWTEAFF. Here the CDR3 DNA reads TGTGCCAGCAGCTTGGGAGGCGGGGGATGGACTGAAGCTTTCTTT.